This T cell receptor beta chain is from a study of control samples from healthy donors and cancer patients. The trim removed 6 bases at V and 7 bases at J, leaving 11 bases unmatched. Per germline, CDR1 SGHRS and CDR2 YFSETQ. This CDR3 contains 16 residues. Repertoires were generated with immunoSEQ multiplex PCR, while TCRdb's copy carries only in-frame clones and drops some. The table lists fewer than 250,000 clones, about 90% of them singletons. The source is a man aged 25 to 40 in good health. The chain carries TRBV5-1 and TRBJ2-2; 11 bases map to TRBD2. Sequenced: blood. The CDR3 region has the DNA TGCGCCAGCACCTCCTCTAGCGGGGGGTCAAGCGGGGAGCTGTTTTTT. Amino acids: CASTSSSGGSSGELFF.